Listed below are T cell receptor beta chains from one sample, sequenced in a study of T cell changes during pregnancy in multiple sclerosis. This table comes from immunoSEQ multiplex PCR, and its TCRdb copy is limited to in-frame clones, with some not included. The sample lists roughly 100,000 clones, around 93% occurring once. The source was peripheral blood, collected after pregnancy. Every receptor here comes from a female donor with multiple sclerosis, enrolled in a pregnancy study. The CDR3 runs from the conserved cysteine through the conserved F or W. D genes are given only for firm matches. Size values are once, few and many counts, or a class for expanded clones, and some rows have none.

abundance	j_gene	v_gene	d_gene	CDR3aa	CDR3nt
-	TRBJ1-1	TRBV5-6	TRBD1	CASTLTRAGGWTEAFF	TGTGCCAGCACTCTAACTAGGGCAGGGGGGTGGACTGAAGCTTTCTTT
-	TRBJ2-1	TRBV18	TRBD2	CASSPWRGKGNEQFF	TGTGCCAGCTCACCATGGCGGGGGAAGGGGAATGAGCAGTTCTTC
-	TRBJ2-7	TRBV28	-	CASRLGRGEQYF	TGTGCCAGCAGGCTAGGCCGTGGCGAGCAGTACTTC
-	TRBJ2-1	TRBV5-8	-	CSRRRGLSYNEQFF	TGTTCGAGACGGCGGGGCCTTTCCTACAATGAGCAGTTCTTC
-	TRBJ2-7	TRBV7-2	-	CASSFLGASYEQYF	TGTGCCAGCAGCTTCCTCGGAGCTTCCTACGAGCAGTACTTC
-	TRBJ2-7	TRBV10-3	TRBD2	CAIKLAGTYEQYF	TGTGCCATCAAACTAGCGGGAACCTACGAGCAGTACTTC
-	TRBJ1-1	TRBV30	TRBD1	CAWAPPDRGPYKGTEAFF	TGTGCCTGGGCCCCCCCGGACAGGGGGCCGTACAAGGGCACTGAAGCTTTCTTT
-	TRBJ1-5	TRBV19	TRBD1	CASRPGTGGRVGHF	TGTGCCAGTAGACCAGGGACAGGGGGCCGGGTCGGGCATTTT
-	TRBJ2-6	TRBV6-1	TRBD1	CASSQDRAGANVLTF	TGTGCCAGCAGCCAAGACAGGGCTGGGGCCAACGTCCTGACTTTC
-	TRBJ1-6	TRBV27	TRBD1	CASSFGYPGQGYNSPLHF	TGTGCCAGCAGTTTTGGATATCCGGGACAGGGTTATAATTCACCCCTCCACTTT
-	TRBJ1-1	TRBV5-1	-	CASSFRDTEAFF	TGCGCCAGCAGCTTCAGGGACACTGAAGCTTTCTTT
-	TRBJ2-1	TRBV5-1	TRBD2	CASSLSGGGSIDEQFF	TGCGCCAGCAGCTTGAGCGGGGGCGGGAGCATCGATGAGCAGTTCTTC
-	TRBJ1-3	TRBV4-1	-	CASSQAEGGSGNTIYF	TGCGCCAGCAGCCAAGCCGAAGGGGGATCTGGAAACACCATATATTTT
-	TRBJ2-1	TRBV30	TRBD2	CAWRPIAGGHRDEQFF	TGTGCCTGGCGTCCTATAGCGGGGGGGCACAGGGATGAGCAGTTCTTC
-	TRBJ2-1	TRBV6-1	-	CASCNYRRGYNEQFF	TGTGCCAGCTGTAACTATCGGCGGGGTTACAATGAGCAGTTCTTC
-	TRBJ1-4	TRBV5-5	TRBD1	CASSPEGARGEKLFF	TGTGCCAGCAGCCCCGAGGGGGCAAGAGGTGAAAAACTGTTTTTT
-	TRBJ2-5	TRBV11-3	-	CASSSWASETQYF	TGTGCCAGCAGCTCCTGGGCCTCAGAGACCCAGTACTTC
-	TRBJ2-6	TRBV6-1	-	CASSEGALGANVLTF	TGTGCCAGCAGTGAAGGGGCCCTCGGGGCCAACGTCCTGACTTTC
-	TRBJ2-3	TRBV20-1	TRBD1	CSAPTGVGQYF	TGCAGTGCGCCTACAGGGGTAGGGCAGTATTTT
-	TRBJ2-1	TRBV7-3	TRBD2	CASSLSGSSLQFF	TGTGCCAGCAGCTTAAGCGGGAGCAGTCTGCAGTTCTTC
-	TRBJ1-6	TRBV15	TRBD1	CATSHVTGGYNSPLHF	TGTGCCACCAGCCACGTCACAGGGGGCTATAATTCACCCCTCCACTTT
-	TRBJ1-2	TRBV5-4	-	CASSFTANGYTF	TGTGCCAGCAGCTTTACTGCTAATGGCTACACCTTC
-	TRBJ1-3	TRBV6-5	-	CASSYRQGAGNTIYF	TGTGCCAGCAGTTACCGGCAGGGTGCTGGAAACACCATATATTTT
-	TRBJ2-1	TRBV2	-	CASSEREESNNEQFF	TGTGCCAGCAGTGAACGCGAGGAAAGCAACAATGAGCAGTTCTTC
-	TRBJ1-2	TRBV9	-	CASSPGVRGYGYTF	TGTGCCAGCAGCCCCGGGGTGCGAGGCTATGGCTACACCTTC
once	TRBJ1-1	TRBV5-6	-	CASSSRRRMNTEAFF	TGTGCCAGCAGCTCCCGTAGGAGGATGAACACTGAAGCTTTCTTT
-	TRBJ2-5	TRBV18	-	CASSPLGPGETQYF	TGTGCCAGCTCACCACTGGGGCCTGGAGAGACCCAGTACTTC
-	TRBJ2-2	TRBV7-7	TRBD2	CASSSGTSAGELFF	TGTGCCAGCAGCTCCGGGACTAGTGCCGGGGAGCTGTTTTTT
-	TRBJ1-3	TRBV5-4	TRBD1	CASSLGQGYSGNTIYF	TGTGCCAGCAGCTTGGGACAGGGCTACTCTGGAAACACCATATATTTT
-	TRBJ1-4	TRBV7-8	-	CASMGGEKLFF	TGTGCCAGCATGGGAGGAGAAAAACTGTTTTTT
-	TRBJ2-5	TRBV7-8	TRBD2	CASSSPSRGGNGETQYF	TGTGCCAGCAGTTCGCCCTCTCGGGGGGGCAATGGGGAGACCCAGTACTTC
-	TRBJ2-1	TRBV5-1	-	CASSLSGLDSYNEQFF	TGCGCCAGCAGCTTGTCAGGGTTGGACTCCTACAATGAGCAGTTCTTC
-	TRBJ1-2	TRBV27	-	CASSKRLGAGYGYTF	TGTGCCAGCAGTAAACGGTTGGGGGCCGGCTATGGCTACACCTTC
-	TRBJ2-7	TRBV6-1	-	CASSVWLGVYEQYF	TGTGCCAGCAGTGTGTGGCTAGGGGTCTACGAGCAGTACTTC
-	TRBJ2-7	TRBV5-1	TRBD1	CASSEGQRVGSWEEQYF	TGCGCCAGCAGCGAGGGACAGAGGGTGGGAAGTTGGGAAGAGCAGTACTTC
once	TRBJ2-3	TRBV18	TRBD2	CASSPLAGGSVSTDTQYF	TGTGCCAGCTCACCACTAGCGGGGGGGTCCGTGAGCACAGATACGCAGTATTTT
-	TRBJ1-2	TRBV29-1	TRBD1	CSVAQGAAGYTF	TGCAGCGTCGCACAGGGGGCTGCGGGCTACACCTTC
-	TRBJ2-3	TRBV2	TRBD1	CASSLGTASTDTQYF	TGTGCCAGCAGCCTCGGGACAGCCAGCACAGATACGCAGTATTTT
-	TRBJ2-3	TRBV29-1	-	CSVAGRITDTQYF	TGCAGCGTTGCAGGGCGGATCACAGATACGCAGTATTTT
-	TRBJ1-4	TRBV7-3	-	CASSLRGALTNEKLFF	TGTGCCAGCAGCTTAAGGGGAGCCTTAACTAATGAAAAACTGTTTTTT
-	TRBJ2-2	TRBV25-1	-	CASSELRIGGELFF	TGTGCCAGCAGTGAATTGAGGATTGGCGGGGAGCTGTTTTTT
once	TRBJ2-7	TRBV19	TRBD1	CASSKRTGDYEQYF	TGTGCCAGTAGTAAGAGGACAGGGGACTACGAGCAGTACTTC
-	TRBJ2-5	TRBV7-9	TRBD2	CASSLRASGRQISETQYF	TGTGCCAGCAGCTTAAGGGCTAGCGGGAGACAGATATCGGAGACCCAGTACTTC
-	TRBJ2-7	TRBV7-9	TRBD2	CASSLDSGGTYEQYF	TGTGCCAGCAGCTTGGATAGCGGGGGTACCTACGAGCAGTACTTC
-	TRBJ1-5	TRBV19	-	CASSLTRTAPYSNQPQHF	TGTGCCAGTAGCCTAACCAGGACAGCCCCTTATAGCAATCAGCCCCAGCATTTT
-	TRBJ2-7	TRBV30	-	CAWSALGEQYF	TGTGCCTGGAGTGCGCTAGGCGAGCAGTACTTC
once	TRBJ2-1	TRBV7-2	TRBD2	CASTGTSGLYEQFF	TGTGCCAGCACCGGGACTAGCGGCCTCTATGAGCAGTTCTTC
-	TRBJ2-2	TRBV5-4	-	CASSLGRNTGELFF	TGTGCCAGCAGCTTGGGGAGAAACACCGGGGAGCTGTTTTTT
-	TRBJ2-1	TRBV9	-	CASSVERSADNEQFF	TGTGCCAGCAGCGTAGAACGGAGCGCCGACAATGAGCAGTTCTTC
-	TRBJ1-2	TRBV29-1	TRBD1	CSAVDRGYGYTF	TGCAGCGCCGTAGACAGGGGCTATGGCTACACCTTC
-	TRBJ2-7	TRBV5-1	-	CASSLVEGAHSYEQYF	TGCGCCAGCAGCTTGGTCGAAGGGGCCCACTCCTACGAGCAGTACTTC
-	TRBJ1-2	TRBV7-2	-	CASSSLRRPNGYTF	TGTGCCAGCAGCTCCCTTCGGAGGCCAAATGGCTACACCTTC
-	TRBJ1-1	TRBV5-4	-	CASSLKTLGANTEAFF	TGTGCCAGCAGCTTGAAAACCCTGGGGGCGAACACTGAAGCTTTCTTT
-	TRBJ2-1	TRBV11-3	-	CASSLSREDEQFF	TGTGCCAGCAGCTTAAGCAGGGAGGATGAGCAGTTCTTC
-	TRBJ2-5	TRBV10-3	-	CAISEGLGAETQYF	TGTGCCATCAGTGAAGGGCTAGGGGCAGAGACCCAGTACTTC
-	TRBJ2-1	TRBV5-6	TRBD1	CASSPTSGQGGYNEQFF	TGTGCCAGCAGCCCAACCTCGGGACAGGGGGGCTACAATGAGCAGTTCTTC